A single sample gave rise to the 30 T cell receptor beta chains below, sequenced in a study of cytomegalovirus exposure and HLA in healthy donors. Primers: 60 Vbeta forward and 13 Jbeta reverse. Sequencing was performed with immunoSEQ multiplex PCR; in TCRdb, only in-frame clones are kept and a portion is missing. The repertoire holds 150,000 to 200,000 clones, with approximately 67% as singletons. Sequenced input: PBMCs. The origin of the receptors is a woman under 30 in good health and CMV-seropositive.

V gene TRBV2 combines with J gene TRBJ2-7, with 7 bases fitting TRBD1. This CDR3 has 13 residues. CDR1 SNHLY and CDR2 FYNNEI come from the germline V gene. Trimming cost V 9 bases and J 2 bases; bases outside gene matches: 7. This chain's CDR3 is CASSDRLPYEQYF. As DNA, the CDR3 is TGTGCCAGTTCGGACAGGTTACCCTACGAGCAGTACTTC.

The chain couples TRBV6-5 to TRBJ2-1; 10 bases line up with TRBD1. The CDR3 is 11 residues long. Germline V gene data show CDR1 as MNHEY and CDR2 as SVGAGI. V dropped 4 bases and J dropped 13; count of bases not matched to a gene: 1. CDR3 protein: CASSSTGGQFF. In DNA form, the CDR3 reads TGTGCCAGCAGTTCGACAGGGGGCCAGTTCTTC.

The rearrangement links TRBV19 to TRBJ1-1; a weak D match, TRBD1 (5 bases). There are 14 residues in the CDR3. Germline assignment: CDR1 LNHDA and CDR2 SQIVND (reference sequence). Trimming shortened V by 1 base and J by 1 base, and 7 bases separated the two germline ends. The CDR3 region has the DNA TGTGCCAGTAGTATAGTGCAGGGGAACACTGAAGCTTTCTTT. It encodes CASSIVQGNTEAFF.

A few counts support this clone. The chain has TRBV18 and TRBJ2-1; D gene ambiguous. The germline gives CDR1 KGHSH, CDR2 LQKENI. This CDR3 has 16 residues. Trimming removed 3 bases from V and 0 bases from J, with 12 bases in between. The CDR3 reads CASSPYSRSSYNEQFF. The CDR3 coding sequence is TGTGCCAGCTCACCGTACTCTAGGAGCTCCTACAATGAGCAGTTCTTC.

The chain combines TRBV15 with TRBJ2-3; D may be TRBD2 (6 bases). This CDR3 spans 16 amino acids. The ends were cut back, 1 base at V and 6 bases at J, with 17 bases in the middle. Looked up from germline, CDR1 is LNHNV and CDR2 is YYDKDF (reference sequence). Here the CDR3 reads CATSRAAGRERDTQYF. The CDR3 bases are TGTGCCACCAGCAGAGCCGCCGGGAGAGAGAGGGATACGCAGTATTTT.

This chain links TRBV6-1 with TRBJ1-2, with D possibly TRBD1 on 5 matching bases. Germline V lookup: CDR1 MNHNS, CDR2 SASEGT. CDR3 size: 15 residues. Trimming took 2 bases from V and 6 from J, leaving 16 bases between them. The CDR3 reads CASSELYDSDHGYTF. As DNA, the CDR3 is TGTGCCAGCAGTGAACTTTACGACAGCGACCATGGCTACACCTTC.

The rearrangement joins TRBV28 to TRBJ2-1; the D gene is possibly TRBD1 (6 bases). With 3 bases removed from V and 9 bases from J, the gap between germline ends came to 18 bases. Germline V gene lookup returns CDR1 MDHEN and CDR2 SYDVKM. This CDR3 spans 15 amino acids. CDR3 region: CASSFQGKVKGEQFF. DNA for the CDR3: TGTGCCAGCAGTTTTCAGGGGAAGGTCAAGGGTGAGCAGTTCTTC.

The V call is TRBV6-1, the J call TRBJ2-5; 7 positions match TRBD2. CDR1 is MNHNS and CDR2 is SASEGT in the germline V gene. With 2 bases clipped from V and 5 bases from J, the junction kept 8 bases outside the gene matches. The CDR3 is made up of 15 amino acids. The CDR3 loop reads CASSESGAGLETQYF. The CDR3 DNA reads TGTGCCAGCAGTGAATCAGGAGCGGGGTTGGAGACCCAGTACTTC.

The J gene is TRBJ2-5, the V gene TRBV30; D is uncertain. The V end was cut by 0 bases, the J end by 7 bases, with 12 bases between. The CDR3 has 13 amino acids. Germline CDR1 GTSNPN, CDR2 SVGIG (reference sequence). CDR3 coding DNA: TGTGCCTGGAGTGTGGATACGGGTGGGACCCAGTACTTC. It encodes CAWSVDTGGTQYF. The full variable domain, rest sourced from reference TRBV30 and TRBJ2-5, is SQTIHQWPATLVQPVGSPLSLECTVEGTSNPNLYWYRQAAGRGLQLLFYSVGIGQISSEVPQNLSASRPQDRQFILSSKKLLLSDSGFYLCAWSVDTGGTQYFGPGTRLLVL.

This clone was detected once. The junction shows a germline mismatch at one end, possibly a read error. The CDR3 DNA follows: TGTGCCAGCAGTAGACAGGGGAGCATAGATACGCAGTATTTT. Translation: CASSRQGSIDTQYF. The chain couples TRBV27 to TRBJ2-3; 8 bases match TRBD1. Germline CDR1 is MNHEY and CDR2 is SMNVEV (reference sequence). The CDR3 runs 14 residues.

As to this clone: Additional DNA sequences in this sample encode the identical CDR3. This CDR3 reads CASSWTVNTEAFF. CDR3 in DNA: TGTGCCAGCAGTTGGACAGTGAACACTGAAGCTTTCTTT. V gene TRBV27 combines with J gene TRBJ1-1, with D perhaps TRBD1 (6 bases). The CDR3 spans 13 residues. The V gene lost 4 bases and the J gene lost 0 bases, with 6 bases spanning the gap. Germline values: CDR1 MNHEY, CDR2 SMNVEV (reference sequence).

The rearrangement uses TRBV19 and TRBJ1-5; 7 bases map to TRBD1. J gave up 4 bases and V 4 bases, and 7 bases lay outside the gene matches. This CDR3 is 15 amino acids long. CDR1 LNHDA and CDR2 SQIVND come from the germline V gene (reference sequence). This chain's CDR3 is CASSTRDSANQPQHF. The CDR3 region has the DNA TGTGCCAGTAGTACGCGGGACAGCGCTAATCAGCCCCAGCATTTT.

The chain uses TRBV11-3 and TRBJ2-1; the D gene is possibly TRBD1 (6 bases). The germline V gene encodes CDR1 SGHNT and CDR2 YENEEA. The CDR3 loop spans 16 amino acids. V lost 1 base and J 0 bases, leaving 10 bases between the germline ends. Here the CDR3 DNA reads TGTGCCAGCAGCTTAGGACAGGATAGCTCCTACAATGAGCAGTTCTTC. It is translated as CASSLGQDSSYNEQFF.

V gene TRBV7-9 combines with J gene TRBJ1-2; D gene unclear. V lost 7 bases and J lost 7, with 10 bases in between. The CDR3 has 11 amino acids. Germline loops: CDR1 SEHNR, CDR2 FQNEAQ (reference sequence). This chain's CDR3 is CASTSGLGYTF. The CDR3 coding sequence is TGTGCCAGCACCTCAGGCCTTGGCTACACCTTC.

The chain combines TRBV5-1 with TRBJ2-3, with 9 positions matching TRBD2. CDR1 is SGHRS, CDR2 YFSETQ, per germline. CDR3 length: 14 amino acids. The CDR3 loop is CASEGEREEDTQYF. The CDR3 nucleotides are TGCGCTTCTGAGGGGGAGCGGGAGGAAGATACGCAGTATTTT.

The V gene is TRBV27, the J gene TRBJ2-6; the D gene is possibly TRBD2 (6 bases). Germline V gene lookup returns CDR1 MNHEY and CDR2 SMNVEV (reference sequence). Trimming left V 2 bases short and J 0 bases short, with 11 bases between. This CDR3 has 17 residues. The CDR3 sequence is CASSLRGGLSGANVLTF. The CDR3 DNA follows: TGTGCCAGCAGTTTAAGGGGAGGCCTCTCTGGGGCCAACGTCCTGACTTTC.

The chain uses TRBV7-9 and TRBJ1-4, with a possible D match to TRBD1 (6 bases). CDR3 length: 14 amino acids. Deletions cut 1 base from V and 10 bases from J, with 13 bases between. Germline CDR1 SEHNR, CDR2 FQNEAQ (reference sequence). The CDR3 loop is CASSLGAARGKLFF. The CDR3 DNA sequence: TGTGCCAGCAGCTTAGGGGCAGCCAGGGGAAAACTGTTTTTT. Together with reference TRBV7-9 and TRBJ1-4, the CDR3 gives the full variable domain: DTGVSQNPRHKITKRGQNVTFRCDPISEHNRLYWYRQTLGQGPEFLTYFQNEAQLEKSRLLSDRFSAERPKGSFSTLEIQRTEQGDSAMYLCASSLGAARGKLFFGSGTQLSVL.

The V call is TRBV2, the J call TRBJ2-3; 10 nucleotides agree with TRBD2. Germline CDR1 SNHLY, CDR2 FYNNEI. J lost 2 bases, V lost 10 bases, and 9 bases had no gene match. The CDR3 has 15 amino acids. CDR3 nucleotides: TGTGCCACCCGGACCGGGACTAGCGTCACAGATACGCAGTATTTT. Protein product: CATRTGTSVTDTQYF.

The rearrangement joins TRBV15 to TRBJ2-5; D might be TRBD2 (5 bases). Germline CDR1 is LNHNV and CDR2 is YYDKDF (reference sequence). The CDR3 contains 16 residues. With 0 bases removed from V and 3 bases from J, the gap between germline ends came to 14 bases. The CDR3 DNA follows: TGTGCCACCAGCAGAGATCGCGAGGGTGTCGAAGAGACCCAGTACTTC. This encodes CATSRDREGVEETQYF.

The J gene is TRBJ2-7, the V gene TRBV29-1; possible D gene TRBD1, 6 bases. The CDR3 consists of 14 residues. Looked up from germline, CDR1 is SQVTM and CDR2 is ANQGSEA. Trimming took 1 base from V and 0 from J, leaving 10 bases between them. The CDR3 DNA sequence: TGCAGCGTTGAAGGGGGACACAGCTCCTACGAGCAGTACTTC. This translates into CSVEGGHSSYEQYF.

This rearrangement joins TRBV28 to TRBJ1-2; D uncertain. Per germline, CDR1 MDHEN and CDR2 SYDVKM. This CDR3 is 14 amino acids long. V lost 7 bases and J lost 2, with 14 bases in between. DNA for the CDR3: TGTGCCAGCATGGAGAATTCCGGGAACTATGGCTACACCTTC. It encodes CASMENSGNYGYTF.

The chain couples TRBV5-1 to TRBJ2-3, with 8 bases lining up with TRBD1. This CDR3 contains 15 residues. Germline V gene sequence: CDR1 SGHRS, CDR2 YFSETQ. J gave up 7 bases and V 3 bases, and 10 bases lay outside the gene matches. CDR3 coding DNA: TGCGCCAGCAGCTCCGGGACAGGACCGTCAAATACGCAGTATTTT. As protein: CASSSGTGPSNTQYF. The entire variable domain, with the rest obtained from reference TRBV5-1 and TRBJ2-3, is as follows: KAGVTQTPRYLIKTRGQQVTLSCSPISGHRSVSWYQQTPGQGLQFLFEYFSETQRNKGNFPGRFSGRQFSNSRSEMNVSTLELGDSALYLCASSSGTGPSNTQYFGPGTRLTVL.

This clone was found a few times. V gene TRBV5-1 combines with J gene TRBJ2-3, with 10 bases lining up with TRBD2. Per the germline V gene, CDR1 is SGHRS and CDR2 is YFSETQ. J lost 3 bases, V lost 4 bases, and 8 bases had no gene match. The CDR3 runs to 16 residues. This CDR3 is CASSPSGGAGTDTQYF. CDR3 DNA: TGCGCCAGCAGCCCCAGCGGGGGGGCCGGGACAGATACGCAGTATTTT.

The chain combines TRBV11-3 with TRBJ1-1; D not certain. This CDR3 spans 14 amino acids. In germline, CDR1 is SGHNT, CDR2 YENEEA. Trimming left V 5 bases short and J 2 bases short, with 12 bases between. CDR3 in DNA: TGTGCCAGCAGCCCCCAGGAAACTAACACTGAAGCTTTCTTT. Translated, it gives CASSPQETNTEAFF.

This chain joins TRBV5-1 and TRBJ2-7; 7 bases are a match to TRBD1. From germline, CDR1 is SGHRS and CDR2 YFSETQ. Losses at the gene ends were 4 bases for V and 2 bases for J; bases not matched to a gene: 6. The CDR3 is made up of 14 amino acids. The DNA for the CDR3 is TGCGCCAGCAGCCTGACCGGGACAGCCTACGAGCAGTACTTC. Amino acid sequence: CASSLTGTAYEQYF.

This chain connects TRBV2 to TRBJ1-1; D might be TRBD1 (5 bases). Germline V gives CDR1 SNHLY, CDR2 FYNNEI. The CDR3 spans 14 residues. V lost 4 bases and J 4 bases, leaving 13 bases between the germline ends. CDR3 loop: CASSGGRGGTEAFF. The CDR3 DNA reads as TGTGCCAGCAGTGGGGGAAGGGGTGGCACTGAAGCTTTCTTT.

A single count supports this clone. The rearrangement uses TRBV2 and TRBJ1-2; 7 bases match TRBD1. CDR3 length: 13 amino acids. Trimming removed 8 bases from V and 6 bases from J; junction bases left unmatched: 9. Germline V gives CDR1 SNHLY, CDR2 FYNNEI. The CDR3 DNA reads TGTGCCAGCGTCGACGGAGGGGGCAATGGCTACACCTTC. As protein: CASVDGGGNGYTF.

This clone has just a few counts. J is TRBJ2-2 and V is TRBV5-6, with D possibly matching TRBD1 (6 bases). Between the trimmed V and J ends, which lost 4 bases and 5 bases, there was a span of 9 bases. The CDR3 sequence is 13 residues long. From germline, CDR1 is SGHDT and CDR2 YYEEEE. The CDR3 sequence: CASSAGVTGELFF. In DNA form, the CDR3 reads TGTGCCAGCAGCGCAGGGGTTACCGGGGAGCTGTTTTTT.

This sequence joins TRBV21-1 and TRBJ2-2; TRBD1, the D gene given by the table, was not confirmed from the DNA. TRBV21-1 is shown as a pseudogene. The CDR3 is 17 amino acids. CDR3 in DNA: TGTGCCAGCAGCTTAAGACAGGGGTTCGCGAACACCGGGGAGCTGTTTTTT. It yields the protein CASSLRQGFANTGELFF.

This clone has just one count. The chain employs TRBV5-1 and TRBJ2-5; tentative D call: TRBD2 (6 bases). Germline-derived CDR1 and CDR2 are SGHRS and YFSETQ. Trimming cost V 4 bases and J 4 bases, with 17 bases left between them. The CDR3 spans 15 residues. Written as DNA, the CDR3 is TGCGCCAGCAGCCCCGGAGGGACCTACCGAGAGACCCAGTACTTC. As protein: CASSPGGTYRETQYF.